A selection of T cell receptor beta chains follows, all from one sample in a study of breast tumors, draining lymph nodes, adjacent tissues. TCRdb reprocessed the multiplex PCR reads via MiXCR and lists one record per CDR3 protein. The sample records about 220,000 distinct CDR3 sequences, about 34% being singletons. Material: axillary lymph node tissue. The receptors originated from a female donor with breast cancer. Some clones in this sample may be carry-over from other donors' samples. Each CDR3 is given with its conserved first and last residue. A D gene is named only where the DNA matches it firmly. Some rows mark clone size as missing; the rest say once, few, many or name a class of expanded clone.

j_call | d_call | clone_size | v_call | cdr3_aa | cdr3_nt
TRBJ2-5 | . | . | TRBV7-9 | CASSPAGTQYF | TGTGCCAGCAGCCCAGCCGGGACCCAGTACTTC
TRBJ1-4 | . | . | TRBV11-2 | CASSTGGGQEKLFF | TGTGCCAGCAGCACCGGAGGGGGGCAGGAAAAACTGTTTTTT
TRBJ2-7 | TRBD1 | . | TRBV10-3 | CATGQGAVNEQYF | TGTGCCACTGGACAGGGGGCAGTCAACGAGCAGTACTTC
TRBJ1-2 | . | few | TRBV6-1 | CASSATNYGYTF | TGTGCCAGCAGTGCAACTAACTATGGCTACACCTTC
TRBJ2-1 | . | many | TRBV24-1 | CATSDLHGRVNEQFF | TGTGCCACCAGTGATTTGCATGGCAGGGTTAATGAGCAGTTCTTC
TRBJ1-4 | . | many | TRBV7-9 | CASSLAQGNEKLFF | TGTGCCAGCAGCTTAGCCCAGGGAAATGAAAAACTGTTTTTT
TRBJ2-4 | . | . | TRBV4-3 | CASSQDLAVGTKNIQYF | TGCGCCAGCAGCCAAGATTTGGCAGTGGGGACCAAAAACATTCAGTACTTC
TRBJ2-1 | TRBD2 | few | TRBV3-1 | CASSQEWRGLDEQFF | TGTGCCAGCAGCCAAGAGTGGCGGGGGTTAGATGAGCAGTTCTTC
TRBJ2-2 | . | few | TRBV18 | CASSPPNRNTGELFF | TGTGCCAGCTCACCACCCAACCGGAACACCGGGGAGCTGTTTTTT
TRBJ1-2 | TRBD1 | many | TRBV9 | CASSVGGSTGGRYGYTF | TGTGCCAGCAGCGTAGGGGGGTCAACAGGGGGACGCTATGGCTACACCTTC
TRBJ2-2 | . | . | TRBV19 | CASSDREGLNTGELFF | TGTGCCAGTAGTGACCGAGAGGGGCTGAACACCGGGGAGCTGTTTTTT
TRBJ2-1 | TRBD2 | few | TRBV11-3 | CASSLDRASGLNEQFF | TGTGCCAGCAGCTTAGATAGGGCTAGCGGACTGAATGAGCAGTTCTTC
TRBJ1-1 | . | . | TRBV19 | CAPQGSNTEAFF | TGTGCCCCCCAGGGGTCGAACACTGAAGCTTTCTTT
TRBJ2-5 | TRBD2 | . | TRBV7-2 | CASSLTSGRAKETQYF | TGTGCCAGCAGCTTAACTAGCGGGAGGGCAAAAGAGACCCAGTACTTC
TRBJ2-7 | TRBD1 | . | TRBV2 | CASRDRSSSYEQYF | TGTGCCAGCAGGGACAGGTCTAGCTCCTACGAGCAGTACTTC
TRBJ2-7 | . | many | TRBV10-3 | CAIGGLSYEQYF | TGTGCCATCGGGGGACTCAGCTACGAGCAGTACTTC
TRBJ2-2 | . | . | TRBV15 | CATSRDLRVPHTGELFF | TGTGCCACCAGCAGAGATCTAAGGGTTCCACACACCGGGGAGCTGTTTTTT
TRBJ1-2 | . | many | TRBV7-2 | CASSLEGQANYGYPF | TGTGCCAGCAGCTTAGAGGGGCAAGCTAACTATGGCTACCCCTTC
TRBJ2-1 | . | . | TRBV7-9 | CASSYRDPYSEQFF | TGTGCCAGCAGTTACCGGGACCCCTACAGTGAGCAGTTCTTC
TRBJ2-7 | . | many | TRBV5-8 | CASSLDMGYEQYF | TGTGCCAGCAGCCTCGACATGGGCTACGAGCAGTACTTC
TRBJ2-7 | . | . | TRBV5-4 | CASSFGGLMTPYEQYF | TGTGCCAGCAGCTTTGGGGGACTGATGACCCCCTACGAGCAGTACTTC
TRBJ1-4 | TRBD1 | . | TRBV2 | CASSSGRGQGGKLFF | TGTGCCAGCAGTTCCGGTCGGGGACAGGGGGGAAAACTGTTTTTT
TRBJ2-7 | TRBD1 | . | TRBV7-6 | CASSPDRGHEQYF | TGTGCCAGCAGCCCGGACAGGGGCCACGAGCAGTACTTC
TRBJ2-7 | . | . | TRBV5-1 | CASSLASRDPVRQYF | TGCGCCAGCAGCTTGGCCTCGCGGGACCCTGTGAGGCAGTACTTC
TRBJ2-7 | TRBD2 | few | TRBV6-2/TRBV6-3 | CASSPPTSGYYEQYF | TGTGCCAGCAGCCCTCCGACTAGCGGTTACTACGAGCAGTACTTC
TRBJ1-5 | TRBD1 | . | TRBV19 | CASDPGTDNQPQHF | TGTGCCAGTGATCCCGGGACAGACAATCAGCCCCAGCATTTT
TRBJ2-1 | TRBD2 | many | TRBV11-2 | CASSPRGTSGSGRTYNEQFF | TGTGCCAGCAGCCCCCGTGGGACTAGCGGGAGTGGGAGAACCTACAATGAGCAGTTCTTC
TRBJ2-2 | . | many | TRBV15 | CATSRDRAGTGELFF | TGTGCCACCAGCAGAGATAGGGCAGGCACCGGGGAGCTGTTTTTT
TRBJ1-4 | . | . | TRBV20-1 | CSARVPSGLRKLFF | TGCAGTGCTAGAGTCCCTAGCGGGCTACGAAAACTGTTTTTT
TRBJ2-3 | TRBD2 | many | TRBV10-2 | CASRVGGGPVDTQYF | TGCGCCAGCAGGGTGGGCGGGGGGCCGGTGGATACGCAGTATTTT
TRBJ2-5 | . | many | TRBV10-3 | CAISEVPQETQYF | TGTGCCATCAGTGAGGTCCCCCAAGAGACCCAGTACTTC
TRBJ2-7 | TRBD1 | many | TRBV7-6 | CASSAGGASTYEQYF | TGTGCCAGCAGCGCAGGGGGCGCTTCGACCTACGAGCAGTACTTC
TRBJ1-4 | TRBD1 | few | TRBV5-5 | CASSVQTPGQGTNEKLFF | TGTGCCAGCAGCGTACAGACCCCGGGACAGGGTACTAATGAAAAACTGTTTTTT
TRBJ2-5 | . | . | TRBV5-1 | CASSLGGREAQYF | TGCGCCAGCAGCTTAGGGGGTAGGGAGGCCCAGTACTTC
TRBJ1-1 | . | many | TRBV24-1 | CATSAAGSGTEAFF | TGTGCCACCAGTGCGGCAGGGTCGGGCACTGAAGCTTTCTTT
TRBJ2-7 | TRBD1 | many | TRBV29-1 | CSARQGAGEQYF | TGCAGCGCAAGACAGGGGGCGGGCGAGCAGTACTTC
TRBJ2-5 | . | many | TRBV5-1 | CASSIPRQGNQETQYF | TGCGCCAGCAGCATACCCCGGCAGGGCAACCAAGAGACCCAGTACTTC
TRBJ2-5 | TRBD1 | . | TRBV10-3 | CAISEEGTGGETQYF | TGTGCCATCAGTGAGGAAGGGACAGGTGGAGAGACCCAGTACTTC
TRBJ2-2 | . | many | TRBV7-3 | CASSLMGSPGELFF | TGTGCCAGCAGCTTAATGGGGAGCCCCGGGGAGCTGTTTTTT
TRBJ2-7 | TRBD2 | many | TRBV9 | CASSVDPAGADEQYF | TGTGCCAGCAGCGTAGACCCAGCGGGAGCGGATGAGCAGTACTTC
TRBJ2-2 | TRBD1 | . | TRBV27 | CASSPRGTNTGELFF | TGTGCCAGCAGCCCCAGGGGGACAAACACCGGGGAGCTGTTTTTT
TRBJ2-2 | TRBD2 | . | TRBV20-1 | CSASGLAGKTTGELFF | TGCAGTGCCTCGGGACTAGCGGGGAAGACCACCGGGGAGCTGTTTTTT
TRBJ2-1 | TRBD1 | . | TRBV5-6 | CASSIDRGRIYNEQFF | TGTGCCAGCAGCATCGACAGGGGCCGTATATACAATGAGCAGTTCTTC
TRBJ1-5 | . | . | TRBV5-5 | CAGSLVSGGTQPQHF | TGTGCCGGCAGCTTGGTTTCGGGGGGAACTCAGCCCCAGCATTTT
TRBJ2-5 | . | few | TRBV28 | CATTDRVQETQYF | TGTGCCACAACGGACAGAGTCCAAGAGACCCAGTACTTC
TRBJ2-2 | TRBD2 | many | TRBV10-3 | CAISWGGGANTGELFF | TGTGCCATCAGTTGGGGGGGGGGAGCGAACACCGGGGAGCTGTTTTTT
TRBJ2-5 | TRBD1 | . | TRBV20-1 | CSVTRQGGGETQYF | TGCAGTGTGACTCGACAGGGCGGTGGAGAGACCCAGTACTTC
TRBJ1-2 | . | . | TRBV29-1 | CSVEAGRGGNYGYTF | TGCAGCGTTGAAGCCGGGCGTGGGGGTAACTATGGCTACACCTTC